The 3 T cell receptor beta chains reported below all come from one sample, sequenced in a study of cytomegalovirus exposure and HLA in healthy donors. It was with 60 Vbeta and 13 Jbeta primers that the PCR ran. This table comes from immunoSEQ multiplex PCR, and its TCRdb copy is limited to in-frame clones, with some not included. The sample lists fewer than 200,000 clones, roughly two thirds occurring once. The sequenced sample was PBMCs. All receptors come from a woman aged 30 to 39 in good health and CMV-seronegative.

The chain is built from TRBV5-1 and TRBJ1-1; possibly TRBD1 for D (6 bases). CDR1 is SGHRS and CDR2 is YFSETQ in the germline V gene. V dropped 5 bases and J dropped 6 bases, with 17 bases sitting between them. The CDR3 sequence is 14 residues long. CDR3: CASRRGFLQAEAFF. The CDR3 coding sequence is TGCGCCAGCAGGAGGGGGTTTCTACAGGCTGAAGCTTTCTTT.

This clone was detected a few times. The rearrangement links TRBV6-1 to TRBJ1-5; 8 bases agree with TRBD1. This CDR3 region has 15 residues. J was trimmed by 4 bases and V by 7 bases; bases with no gene match: 9. Per the germline V gene, CDR1 is MNHNS and CDR2 is SASEGT. The CDR3 nucleotides are TGTGCCAGCACTCTCAACCAGGGGGCTAATCAGCCCCAGCATTTT. It codes for CASTLNQGANQPQHF.

This clone has only a few counts. V is TRBV28 and J is TRBJ1-2; D gene uncertain. CDR3 length: 12 amino acids. With 5 bases removed from V and 8 bases from J, the gap between germline ends came to 12 bases. The germline CDR1 and CDR2 sequences are MDHEN and SYDVKM. CDR3 region: CASSPLRYGYTF. CDR3 DNA sequence: TGTGCCAGCAGTCCCCTCAGGTACGGCTACACCTTC.